This T cell receptor beta chain came from a study of blood T cell repertoires in COVID-19 (dated by TCRdb to the early 2020s). The study in broad terms: Samples covering the acute and convalescent phases of COVID-19 were provided by collaborators in the United States, Italy and Spain. The prospective study material was composed of cDNA or gDNA derived from T cells, B-cell-depleted T cells, or PBMCs. Subjects who had been exposed to COVID-19, were actively infected with it, or had recovered from it provided the deeply sampled blood TCRbeta repertoires that made up the dataset. A freely available public database, intended as a resource for researchers studying the immune response to SARS-CoV-2, is where the repertoires were released. The samples were drawn from two sources: the first 160 participants of the ongoing ImmuneRACE study, and approximately 1,300 subjects contributed by 6 global collaborators. The sample metadata nearly always contained a de-identified subject ID, COVID-19 status, age in years and sex. Where available, HLA class I and class II types were obtained from metadata supplied by the sample provider rather than from assay-based typing. The study at large found these results: How much clinical and demographic metadata was included differed by source and by participant, and the metadata was provided uncurated.

About this clone itself: The antigen it binds to is not known. One base away there is no much larger clone; base qualities are not given.

Taken from the germline V gene, the CDR1 and CDR2 loops are SGHDN and FVKESK. The CDR3 spans 16 residues, from the cysteine through the phenylalanine. The DNA shown is the 48-base CDR3, in frame from base 1. Trimming at the junction amounts to 3 bases on V and 3 bases on J, and the germline ends lie 17 bases apart. Enrolling through a virtual design, the prospective study's participants ranged in age from roughly 18 to 89 years and lived across around 25 United States geographic areas. To assign participants to cohorts, the prospective study relied on clinical history that participants themselves reported in a screening survey and a study questionnaire. Exposed participants were defined as having been in contact with someone with a PCR-confirmed or clinician-diagnosed COVID-19 case within 2 weeks of study entry. In the prospective study, mobile phlebotomists collected whole blood, serum and a nasopharyngeal or oropharyngeal swab from each participant. Over an approximately 2-month period, participants in the prospective study had the option of providing additional blood draws and questionnaires. Before DNA extraction, blood samples from the prospective study were shipped at room temperature or frozen.

TCRbeta CDR3 regions were amplified from genomic DNA using the immunoSEQ Assay, a bias-controlled multiplex PCR. The source study handled its data this way. Within the assay, amplification of reference gene primers was used to estimate how many nucleated cells each sample contained. To quantify the absolute abundance of each unique TCRbeta CDR3 rearrangement, sequence reads were collapsed and filtered. Productive Simpson clonality was computed per sample as the square root of Simpson's diversity index over productive rearrangements. TCRdb limited this immuneACCESS table to in-frame rearrangements with V and J called. A share of clones is missing; checked studies link under half to unresolved V genes, and the rest is unexplained. V and J calls plus clone size are reproduced from that table; the DNA served to infer D and trimming. Recorded for this sample are under 250,000 clones; roughly 85% of them occurred a single time. The ten largest account for around 4.6% of the sample.

The receptor comes from a woman between 45 and 60 years old who had been exposed to COVID-19. The chain uses TRBV14 and TRBJ1-2; the D region possibly corresponds to TRBD1 (5 bases align). Sample: PBMCs or T cells enriched from blood (not recorded which). The DNA reads as follows: TGTGCCAGCAGCCACCCGTGGGGGGTATACGACTATGGCTACACCTTC. This is translated as CASSHPWGVYDYGYTF.